This TCR beta chain comes out of a study of OX40 agonist ivuxolimab in advanced cancers. Study as a whole: Ivuxolimab is an agonistic anti-OX40 (CD134) antibody, and patients were treated with it. Patients got intravenous ivuxolimab at 0.01 to 10 mg/kg every 2 weeks. Those treated in dose escalation had hepatocellular carcinoma, melanoma, renal cell cancer or head and neck cancer.

Samples of blood were obtained at baseline, on cycle 4 day 1, and on cycle 7 day 1. Looked up from germline, CDR1 is SGHRS and CDR2 is YFSETQ. CDR3 length: 15 residues. V was shortened by 1 base and J by 6 bases, with 15 bases between the two germline ends. Sequencing was performed with immunoSEQ multiplex PCR; in TCRdb, only in-frame clones are kept and a portion is missing. The profile shows approximately 99,000 clones, around 96% of them singletons. This TCR came from an adult with an advanced solid tumor such as melanoma, head and neck, liver or kidney cancer. Sequenced material: CD4+ or CD8+ T cells sorted from blood, taken in a trial of the OX40 agonist ivuxolimab. The chain couples TRBV5-1 to TRBJ2-3; no reliable D call. The CDR3 reads CASSLLTPLGDTQYF. For the CDR3, the DNA is TGCGCCAGCAGCTTGCTGACACCTCTCGGGGATACGCAGTATTTT.